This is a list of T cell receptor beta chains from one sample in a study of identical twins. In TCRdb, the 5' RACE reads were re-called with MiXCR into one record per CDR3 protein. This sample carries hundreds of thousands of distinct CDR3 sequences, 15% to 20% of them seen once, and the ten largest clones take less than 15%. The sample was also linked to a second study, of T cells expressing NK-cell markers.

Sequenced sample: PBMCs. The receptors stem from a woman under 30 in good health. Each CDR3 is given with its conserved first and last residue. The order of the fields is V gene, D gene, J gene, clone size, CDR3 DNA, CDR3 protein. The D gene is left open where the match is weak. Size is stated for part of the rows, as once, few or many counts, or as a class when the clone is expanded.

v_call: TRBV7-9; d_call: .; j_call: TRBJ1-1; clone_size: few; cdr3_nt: TGTGCCAGCAGCTTAGCAGGACCGAAAGCTTTCTTT; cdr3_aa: CASSLAGPKAFF
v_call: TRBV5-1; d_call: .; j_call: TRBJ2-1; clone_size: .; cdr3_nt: TGCGCCAGCAGCCGTAAAAGACAGGATAATGAGCAGTTCTTC; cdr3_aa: CASSRKRQDNEQFF
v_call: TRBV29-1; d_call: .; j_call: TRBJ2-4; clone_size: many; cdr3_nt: TGCAGCGCCTATCTTGGGGGTGATGGGAACATTCAGTACTTC; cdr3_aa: CSAYLGGDGNIQYF
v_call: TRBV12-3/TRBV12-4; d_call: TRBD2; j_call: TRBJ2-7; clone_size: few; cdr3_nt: TGTGCCAGCAGCCCTCAGAATAGCGGGGACTACGAGCAGTACTTC; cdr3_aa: CASSPQNSGDYEQYF
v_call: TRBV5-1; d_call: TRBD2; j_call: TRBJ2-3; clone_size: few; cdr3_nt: TGCGCCAGCAGCGCGGGGGGGCCCCCAGATACGCAGTATTTT; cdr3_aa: CASSAGGPPDTQYF
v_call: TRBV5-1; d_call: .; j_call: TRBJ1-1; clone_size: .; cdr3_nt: TGCGCCAGCAGCTTAGTGGAAAGGGGAGGTACTGAAGCTTTCTTT; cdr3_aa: CASSLVERGGTEAFF
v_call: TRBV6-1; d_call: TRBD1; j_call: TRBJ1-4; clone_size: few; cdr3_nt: TGTGCCAGCAGAGGACAGGGGGGTAGTGAAAAACTGTTTTTT; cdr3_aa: CASRGQGGSEKLFF
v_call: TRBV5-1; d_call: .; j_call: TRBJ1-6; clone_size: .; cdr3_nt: TGCGCCAGCAGCTTGGCTCCGCCCGACAGCTATTCACCCCTCCACTTT; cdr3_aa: CASSLAPPDSYSPLHF
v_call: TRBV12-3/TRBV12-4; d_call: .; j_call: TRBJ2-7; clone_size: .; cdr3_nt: TGTGCCAGCAGTTTTTGGGAGGAATCCTACGAGCAGTACTTC; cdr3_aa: CASSFWEESYEQYF
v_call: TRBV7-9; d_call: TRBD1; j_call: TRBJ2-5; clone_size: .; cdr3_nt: TGTGCCAGCAGCTTCGGTCCCGGGACAGGTGGAGAGACCCAGTACTTC; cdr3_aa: CASSFGPGTGGETQYF
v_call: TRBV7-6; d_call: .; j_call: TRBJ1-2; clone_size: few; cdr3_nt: TGTGCCAGCAGCCCCGGGCTGTTCTTCTATGGCTACACCTTC; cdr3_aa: CASSPGLFFYGYTF